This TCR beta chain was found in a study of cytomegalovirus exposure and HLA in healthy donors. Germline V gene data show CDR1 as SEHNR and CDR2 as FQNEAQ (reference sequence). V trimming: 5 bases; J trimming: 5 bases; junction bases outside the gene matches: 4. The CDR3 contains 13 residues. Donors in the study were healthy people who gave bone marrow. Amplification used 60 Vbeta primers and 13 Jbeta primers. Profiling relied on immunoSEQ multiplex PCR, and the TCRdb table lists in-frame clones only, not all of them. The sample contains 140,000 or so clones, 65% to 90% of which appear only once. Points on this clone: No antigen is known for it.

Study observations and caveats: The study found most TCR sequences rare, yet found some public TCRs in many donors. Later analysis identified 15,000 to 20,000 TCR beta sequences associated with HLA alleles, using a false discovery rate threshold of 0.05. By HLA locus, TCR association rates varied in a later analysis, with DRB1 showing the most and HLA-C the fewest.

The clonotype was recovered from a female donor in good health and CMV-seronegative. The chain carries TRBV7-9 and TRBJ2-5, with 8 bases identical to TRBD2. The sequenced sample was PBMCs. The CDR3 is CASSPPGGETQYF. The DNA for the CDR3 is TGTGCCAGCAGCCCTCCGGGGGGGGAGACCCAGTACTTC.